This T cell receptor (beta chain) was profiled in a study of response to subunit inactivated influenza vaccine. Points from the study as a whole: Each seasonal influenza vaccination recruits few new T cells, the authors suggested.

MiXCR, run by TCRdb on the RT-PCR reads, gives a single entry per CDR3 protein. The sample yields roughly 570,000 distinct CDR3 sequences, 10% to 15% seen once. About this clonotype: No antigen is known for it.

Germline CDR1 reads SGHRS; CDR2 reads YFSETQ. Trimming took 4 bases from V and 3 from J, leaving 22 bases between them. The CDR3 runs to 17 residues. The sample consisted of PBMCs from blood, taken 45 days after vaccination. The chain carries TRBV5-1 and TRBJ2-5; D is possibly TRBD2 (5 bases). The origin of this receptor is a man aged 50-59 years who received an inactivated influenza vaccine. The CDR3 DNA reads TGCGCCAGCAGCATACTCGCGGTGGGTTTCGGGGAAGAGACCCAGTACTTC. Protein sequence: CASSILAVGFGEETQYF.